Given below is one TCR beta chain in context. This sample stems from a study of blood T cell repertoires in COVID-19. Whole-study context: COVID-19 samples, acute and convalescent, were from the United States, Italy and Spain.

The CDR3 sequence is 16 residues long. Germline loops: CDR1 SNHLY, CDR2 FYNNEI. The V gene lost 1 base and the J gene lost 2 bases, with 11 bases spanning the gap. The repertoire was sequenced with immunoSEQ multiplex PCR; TCRdb's copy has only in-frame clones and lacks some. In the table there are 250,000 to 400,000 clones, roughly 90% of which are singletons. Sequenced sample: peripheral blood. This receptor was identified in a woman under 40 with COVID-19, enrolled during active disease. This sequence joins TRBV2 and TRBJ2-2, with D possibly being TRBD2 (6 bases). The CDR3 reads CASSEGGGTNTGELFF. The CDR3 DNA follows: TGTGCCAGCAGTGAAGGGGGCGGGACTAACACCGGGGAGCTGTTTTTT.